This TCR beta chain was profiled in a study of spatial heterogeneity in lung cancer. Background on the study: In tumor regions TCR transcript counts correlated strongly with a matched bulk RNA-seq T cell module score. Study conclusions and caveats: How many expanded intratumoral alpha and beta TCRs were present tracked the tumor mutation count, which was a count of nonsynonymous mutations.

Germline V CDR1 and CDR2: SQVTM, ANQGSEA. V was shortened by 5 bases and J by 5 bases, with 18 bases between the two germline ends. The CDR3 covers 14 residues. This clonotype was picked up many times. What it binds is unknown. Using its own MiXCR run on the 5' RACE reads, TCRdb lists one record per CDR3 protein. The profile shows some 13,000 distinct CDR3 sequences, under 4% of them singletons. Time point reported: sample taken at primary tumor resection. Donation came from 70 or so patients with untreated early-stage non-small cell lung cancer. The TCR was taken from a male donor with early-stage non-small cell lung cancer. The chain joins TRBV29-1 to TRBJ1-2; weak D call: TRBD1 (6 bases). The sample in question was lung tumor tissue, obtained at surgery. CDR3 in amino acids: CSVPRGQGNYGYTF. CDR3 nucleotides: TGCAGCGTTCCCCGCGGCCAGGGGAATTATGGCTACACCTTC.